What follows describes a single T cell receptor beta chain. This record belongs to a study of blood T cell repertoires in COVID-19. Study in general: Collection of acute and convalescent COVID-19 samples took place in the United States, Italy and Spain. The analysed material was cDNA or gDNA that came from T cells, B-cell-depleted T cells, or PBMCs.

The germline gives CDR1 SEHNR, CDR2 FQNEAQ (reference sequence). J lost 4 bases, V lost 5 bases, and 8 bases had no gene match. The CDR3 has 15 residues. As originally analysed: Counts of nucleated cells, estimated from reference gene primer amplification, were obtained. Profiling relied on immunoSEQ multiplex PCR, and the TCRdb table lists in-frame clones only, not all of them. That table is the source of V, J and clone size, and D and trimming were worked out from the DNA. This table holds 110,000 or so clones, about 85% found once. The rearrangement uses TRBV7-9 and TRBJ1-2; 9 nucleotides line up with TRBD1. The clonotype comes from a man aged 35-49 years with acute or convalescent COVID-19. Sequencing used peripheral blood. The CDR3 region is CASSGNRGPGYGYTF. The CDR3 DNA follows: TGTGCCAGCAGCGGGAACAGGGGGCCAGGCTATGGCTACACCTTC.